The present TCR beta chain was sequenced within a study of CD8 T cells in Susac syndrome. The study, taken as a whole, reports: Acknowledgment was made by the study that its TCR sequencing and HLA analysis involved a relatively small number of individuals.

This clonotype was picked up one time. Antigen: not known. Peripheral blood CD8+ and CD4+ T cells were profiled by TCR beta sequencing. Isolation of CD8+ and CD4+ T cells was performed negatively, whereas enrichment of TEMRA cells was done by FACS. Per germline, CDR1 LGHNT and CDR2 FRNRAP. V was shortened by 5 bases and J by 1 base, with 12 bases between the two germline ends. CDR3 size: 15 residues. Roughly 0.45 to 1 ug RNA was reverse transcribed with random hexamers. Amplification of TCR beta CDR3 spanned 54 Vbeta and 13 Jbeta via immunoSEQ multiplex PCR. In TCRdb, the immunoSEQ multiplex PCR reads were re-called with MiXCR into one record per CDR3 protein. Seen here are about 200,000 distinct CDR3 sequences, about 96% observed once, and the top ten hold 0.093%.

Sequencing input: CD4+ T cells from PBMCs. This clonotype originated in a human donor with multiple sclerosis. The J gene is TRBJ1-5, the V gene TRBV12-5; D ambiguous. Here the CDR3 DNA reads TGTGCTAGTGGTCCGGACCGGACGAGCAATCAGCCCCAGCATTTT. It encodes CASGPDRTSNQPQHF.